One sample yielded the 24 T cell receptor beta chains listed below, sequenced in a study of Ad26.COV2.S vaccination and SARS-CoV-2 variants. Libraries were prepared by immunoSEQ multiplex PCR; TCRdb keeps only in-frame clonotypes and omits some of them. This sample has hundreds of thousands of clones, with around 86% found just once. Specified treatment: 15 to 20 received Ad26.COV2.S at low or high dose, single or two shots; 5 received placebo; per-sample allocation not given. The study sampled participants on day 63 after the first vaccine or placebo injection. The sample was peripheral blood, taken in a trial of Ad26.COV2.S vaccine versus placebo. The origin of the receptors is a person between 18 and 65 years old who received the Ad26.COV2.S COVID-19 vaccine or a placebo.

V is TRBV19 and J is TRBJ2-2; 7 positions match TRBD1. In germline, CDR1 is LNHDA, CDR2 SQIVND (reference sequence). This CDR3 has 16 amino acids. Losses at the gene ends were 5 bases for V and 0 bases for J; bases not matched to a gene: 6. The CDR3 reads CASSVTGAANTGELFF. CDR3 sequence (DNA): TGTGCCAGTAGTGTCACAGGGGCCGCGAACACCGGGGAGCTGTTTTTT.

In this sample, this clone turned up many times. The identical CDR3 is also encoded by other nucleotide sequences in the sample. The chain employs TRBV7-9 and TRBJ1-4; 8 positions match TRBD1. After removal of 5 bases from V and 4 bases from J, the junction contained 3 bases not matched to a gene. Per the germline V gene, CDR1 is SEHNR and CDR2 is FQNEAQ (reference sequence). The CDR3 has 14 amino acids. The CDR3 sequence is CASSQGQDNEKLFF. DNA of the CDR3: TGTGCCAGCAGCCAGGGACAGGATAATGAAAAACTGTTTTTT.

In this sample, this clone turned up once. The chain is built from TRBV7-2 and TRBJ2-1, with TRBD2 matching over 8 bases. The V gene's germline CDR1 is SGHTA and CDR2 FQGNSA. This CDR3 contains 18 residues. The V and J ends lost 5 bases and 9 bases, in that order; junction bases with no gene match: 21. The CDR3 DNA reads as TGTGCCAGCAGCCCACGAATCGGGAGCGGGGGCGCCAGGAGTGAGCAGTTCTTC. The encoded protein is CASSPRIGSGGARSEQFF.

The CDR3 protein is CASSVAGRLFYGYTF. In DNA form, the CDR3 reads TGTGCCAGCAGCGTAGCGGGCAGGCTATTCTATGGCTACACCTTC. V usage is TRBV9 and J usage is TRBJ1-2; D is undetermined. Per germline, CDR1 SGDLS and CDR2 YYNGEE. This CDR3 is 15 amino acids long. V dropped 0 bases and J dropped 4 bases, with 13 bases sitting between them.

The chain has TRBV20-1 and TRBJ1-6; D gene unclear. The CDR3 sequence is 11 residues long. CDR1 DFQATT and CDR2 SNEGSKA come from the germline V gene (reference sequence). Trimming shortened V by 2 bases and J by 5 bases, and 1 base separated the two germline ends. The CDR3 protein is CSARHNSPLHF. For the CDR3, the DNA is TGCAGTGCTAGACATAATTCACCCCTCCACTTT.

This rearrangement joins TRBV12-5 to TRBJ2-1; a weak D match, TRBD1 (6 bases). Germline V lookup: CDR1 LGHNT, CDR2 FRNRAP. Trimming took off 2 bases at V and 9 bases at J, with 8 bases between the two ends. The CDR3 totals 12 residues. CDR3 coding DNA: TGTGCTAGTGGTTTGACAGGGACTGAGCAGTTCTTC. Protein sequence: CASGLTGTEQFF.

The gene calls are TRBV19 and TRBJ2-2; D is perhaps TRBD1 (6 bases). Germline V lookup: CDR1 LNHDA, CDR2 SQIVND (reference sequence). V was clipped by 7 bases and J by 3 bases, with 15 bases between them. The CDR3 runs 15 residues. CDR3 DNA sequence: TGTGCCAGTACTCGAGACAGGCTGGACACCGGGGAGCTGTTTTTT. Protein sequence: CASTRDRLDTGELFF.

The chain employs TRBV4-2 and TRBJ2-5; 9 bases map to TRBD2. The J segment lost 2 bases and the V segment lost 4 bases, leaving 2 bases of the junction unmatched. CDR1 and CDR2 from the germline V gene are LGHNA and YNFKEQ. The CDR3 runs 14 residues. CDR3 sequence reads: CASSPSGVQETQYF. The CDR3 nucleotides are TGTGCCAGCAGCCCTAGCGGGGTGCAAGAGACCCAGTACTTC.

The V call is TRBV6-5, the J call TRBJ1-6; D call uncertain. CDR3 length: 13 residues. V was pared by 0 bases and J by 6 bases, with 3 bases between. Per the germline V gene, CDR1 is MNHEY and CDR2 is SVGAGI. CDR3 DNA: TGTGCCAGCAGTTACTCTGGTAATTCACCCCTCCACTTT. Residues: CASSYSGNSPLHF.

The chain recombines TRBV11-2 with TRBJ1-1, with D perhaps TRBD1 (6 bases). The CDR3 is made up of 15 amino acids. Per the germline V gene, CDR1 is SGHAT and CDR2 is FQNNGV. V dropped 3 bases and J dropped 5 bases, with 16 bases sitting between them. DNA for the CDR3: TGTGCCAGCAGCTTCAGGGGCGCAGTTTGGACTGAAGCTTTCTTT. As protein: CASSFRGAVWTEAFF.

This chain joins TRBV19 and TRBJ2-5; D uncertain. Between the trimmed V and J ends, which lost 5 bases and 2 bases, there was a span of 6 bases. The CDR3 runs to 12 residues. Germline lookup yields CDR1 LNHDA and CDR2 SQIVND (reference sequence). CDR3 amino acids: CASSERQETQYF. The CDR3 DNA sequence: TGTGCCAGTAGTGAACGACAAGAGACCCAGTACTTC.

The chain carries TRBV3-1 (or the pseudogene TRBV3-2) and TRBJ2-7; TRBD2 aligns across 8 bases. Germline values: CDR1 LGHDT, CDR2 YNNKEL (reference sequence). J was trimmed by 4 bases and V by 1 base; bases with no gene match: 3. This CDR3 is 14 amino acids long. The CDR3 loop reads CASSQGGGPYEQYF. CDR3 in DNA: TGTGCCAGCAGCCAAGGCGGGGGGCCATACGAGCAGTACTTC.

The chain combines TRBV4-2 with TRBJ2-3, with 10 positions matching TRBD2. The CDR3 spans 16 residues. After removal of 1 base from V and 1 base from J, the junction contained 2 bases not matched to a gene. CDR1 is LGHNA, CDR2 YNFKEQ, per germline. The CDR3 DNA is TGTGCCAGCAGCCAAGGGCTAGCGGGGGGCACAGATACGCAGTATTTT. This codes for CASSQGLAGGTDTQYF.

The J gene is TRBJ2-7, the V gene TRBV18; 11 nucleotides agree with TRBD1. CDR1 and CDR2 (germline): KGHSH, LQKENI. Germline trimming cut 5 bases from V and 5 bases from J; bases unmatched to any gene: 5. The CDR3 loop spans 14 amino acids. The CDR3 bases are TGTGCCAGCTCATCATGGACAGGGGGCAACGAGCAGTACTTC. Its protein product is CASSSWTGGNEQYF.

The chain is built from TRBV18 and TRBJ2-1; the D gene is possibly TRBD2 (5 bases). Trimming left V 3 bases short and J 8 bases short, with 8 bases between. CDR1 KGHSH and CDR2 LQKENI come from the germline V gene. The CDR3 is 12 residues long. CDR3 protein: CASSPLDYEQFF. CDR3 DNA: TGTGCCAGCTCACCTCTGGACTATGAGCAGTTCTTC.

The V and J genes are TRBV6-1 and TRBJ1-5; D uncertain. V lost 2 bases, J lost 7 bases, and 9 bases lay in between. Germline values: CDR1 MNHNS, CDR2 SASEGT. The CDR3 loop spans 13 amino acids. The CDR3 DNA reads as TGTGCCAGCAGTGAATACAGATCCCAGCCCCAGCATTTT. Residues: CASSEYRSQPQHF.

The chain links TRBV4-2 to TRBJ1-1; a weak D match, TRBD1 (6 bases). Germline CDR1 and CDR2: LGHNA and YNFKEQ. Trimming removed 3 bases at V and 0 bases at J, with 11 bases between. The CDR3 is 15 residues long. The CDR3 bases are TGTGCCAGCAGCCAGTCCAGGGGAATGAACACTGAAGCTTTCTTT. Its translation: CASSQSRGMNTEAFF.

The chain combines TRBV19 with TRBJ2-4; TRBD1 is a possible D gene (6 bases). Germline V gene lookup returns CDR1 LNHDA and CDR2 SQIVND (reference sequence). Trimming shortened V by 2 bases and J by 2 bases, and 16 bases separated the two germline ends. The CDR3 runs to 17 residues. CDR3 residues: CASSISTPRGSKNIQYF. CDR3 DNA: TGTGCCAGTAGTATAAGTACGCCCAGGGGTTCCAAAAACATTCAGTACTTC. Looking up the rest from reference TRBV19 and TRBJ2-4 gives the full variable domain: DGGITQSPKYLFRKEGQNVTLSCEQNLNHDAMYWYRQDPGQGLRLIYYSQIVNDFQKGDIAEGYSVSREKKESFPLTVTSAQKNPTAFYLCASSISTPRGSKNIQYFGAGTRLSVL.

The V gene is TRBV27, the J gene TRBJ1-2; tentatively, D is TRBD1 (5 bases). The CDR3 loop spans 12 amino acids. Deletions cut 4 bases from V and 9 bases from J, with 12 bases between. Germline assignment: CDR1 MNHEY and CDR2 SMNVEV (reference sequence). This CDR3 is CASSYGGGSYTF. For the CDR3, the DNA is TGTGCCAGCAGTTACGGGGGTGGGAGCTACACCTTC.

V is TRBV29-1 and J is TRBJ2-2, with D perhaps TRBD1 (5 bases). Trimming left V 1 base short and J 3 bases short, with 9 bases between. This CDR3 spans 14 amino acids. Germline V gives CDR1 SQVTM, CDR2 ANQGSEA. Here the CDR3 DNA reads TGCAGCGTTGAAGGGACAACCGACACCGGGGAGCTGTTTTTT. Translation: CSVEGTTDTGELFF.

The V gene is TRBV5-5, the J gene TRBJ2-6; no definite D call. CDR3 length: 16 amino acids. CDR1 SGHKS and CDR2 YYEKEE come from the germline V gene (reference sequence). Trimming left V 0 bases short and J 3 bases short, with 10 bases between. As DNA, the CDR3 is TGTGCCAGCAGCTTGGCCGTAAAGCTTGGGGCCAACGTCCTGACTTTC. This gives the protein CASSLAVKLGANVLTF. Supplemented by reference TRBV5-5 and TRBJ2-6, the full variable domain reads DAGVTQSPTHLIKTRGQQVTLRCSPISGHKSVSWYQQVLGQGPQFIFQYYEKEERGRGNFPDRFSARQFPNYSSELNVNALLLGDSALYLCASSLAVKLGANVLTFGAGSRLTVL.

In nucleotides, the CDR3 is TGTGCCAGCTTGGGCACCACAGATACGCAGTATTTT. It translates to CASLGTTDTQYF. The gene calls are TRBV3-1 (or the pseudogene TRBV3-2) and TRBJ2-3; D is uncertain. The germline V gene has CDR1 LGHDT and CDR2 YNNKEL (reference sequence). V lost 8 bases to trimming and J lost 2 bases, with 8 bases between them. This CDR3 is built from 12 residues.

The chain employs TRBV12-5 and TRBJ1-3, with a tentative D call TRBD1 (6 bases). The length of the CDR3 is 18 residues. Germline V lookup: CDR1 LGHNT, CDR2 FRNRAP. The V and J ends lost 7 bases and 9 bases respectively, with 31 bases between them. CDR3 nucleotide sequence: TGTGCTAGTGCCCAAAAGTCAGAAGGTCGAGGGACATACAGCACCATATATTTT. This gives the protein CASAQKSEGRGTYSTIYF.

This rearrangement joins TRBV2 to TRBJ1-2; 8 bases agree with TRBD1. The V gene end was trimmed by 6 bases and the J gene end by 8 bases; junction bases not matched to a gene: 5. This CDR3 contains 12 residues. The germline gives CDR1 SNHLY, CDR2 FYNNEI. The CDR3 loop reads CASRTGAAGYTF. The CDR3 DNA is TGTGCCAGCAGGACAGGGGCTGCGGGCTACACCTTC.